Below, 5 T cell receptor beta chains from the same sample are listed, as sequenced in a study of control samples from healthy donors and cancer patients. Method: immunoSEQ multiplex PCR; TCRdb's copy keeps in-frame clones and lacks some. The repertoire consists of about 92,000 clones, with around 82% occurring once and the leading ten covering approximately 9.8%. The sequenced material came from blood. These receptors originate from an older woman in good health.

The CDR3 reads CASSRKRGTQETQYF. Written as DNA, the CDR3 is TGTGCCAGCAGCCGCAAACGGGGGACCCAAGAGACCCAGTACTTC. The V and J genes are TRBV7-2 and TRBJ2-5, with a possible D match to TRBD2 (6 bases). The CDR3 covers 15 residues. CDR1 and CDR2 (germline): SGHTA, FQGNSA. Trimming stripped 5 bases from V and 1 base from J, with 14 bases between.

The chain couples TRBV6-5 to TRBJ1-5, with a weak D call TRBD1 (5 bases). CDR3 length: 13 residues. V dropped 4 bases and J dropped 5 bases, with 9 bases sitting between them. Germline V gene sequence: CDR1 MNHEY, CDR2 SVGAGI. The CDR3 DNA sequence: TGTGCCAGCAGTTCGGACATTGATCAGCCCCAGCATTTT. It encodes CASSSDIDQPQHF.

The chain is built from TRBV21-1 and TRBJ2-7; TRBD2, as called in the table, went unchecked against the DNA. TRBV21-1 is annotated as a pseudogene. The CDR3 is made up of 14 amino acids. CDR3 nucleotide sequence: TGTGCCAGCAGCGGCCCTAGCGGGGGTGACGAGCAGTACTTC. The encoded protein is CASSGPSGGDEQYF.

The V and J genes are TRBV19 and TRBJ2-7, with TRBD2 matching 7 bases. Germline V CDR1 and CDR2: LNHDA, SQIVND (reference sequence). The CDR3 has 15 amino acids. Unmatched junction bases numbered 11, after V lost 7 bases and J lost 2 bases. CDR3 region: CASKDPSSGTYEQYF. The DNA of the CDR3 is TGTGCCAGTAAAGACCCTTCTAGCGGAACCTACGAGCAGTACTTC.

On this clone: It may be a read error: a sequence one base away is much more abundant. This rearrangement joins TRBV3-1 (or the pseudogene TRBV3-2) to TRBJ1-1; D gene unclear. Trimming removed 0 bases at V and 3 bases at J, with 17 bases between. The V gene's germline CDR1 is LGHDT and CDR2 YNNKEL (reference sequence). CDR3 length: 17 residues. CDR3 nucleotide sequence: TGTGCCAGCAGCCAAGAGGACCTACGAGATCGGGACACTGAAGCTTTCTTT. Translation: CASSQEDLRDRDTEAFF.